This T cell receptor (beta chain) was found in a study of blood T cells in healthy people across ages. Germline lookup yields CDR1 SGHVS and CDR2 FQNEAQ. The CDR3 has 13 residues. Trimming pared 10 bases from V and 3 bases from J, leaving 15 bases between. Through a sample-barcoded 5' primer and a J-beta primer mix, a second PCR was run for about 6 to 11 cycles. TCRdb ran MiXCR on the 5' RACE reads and lists one entry per CDR3 protein. The table shows approximately 490,000 distinct CDR3 sequences, with nearly 25% occurring only once. About this clonotype: The target antigen is unknown.

The study's findings and limits: Per-million-T-cell TCR beta diversity fell roughly linearly with age.

The sample was also reused in another study, on T cells of mothers and their children. That investigation notes: The yield was over 9 million TCR beta CDR3 reads from each mother and approximately 3.1 million from each child.

Material for sequencing was blood. The rearrangement links TRBV7-8 to TRBJ2-5; weak D call: TRBD1 (7 bases). This TCR was sampled from a boy under 18 in good health. The CDR3 region is CAIRGTAEETQYF. For the CDR3, the DNA is TGTGCCATCCGGGGGACAGCAGAAGAGACCCAGTACTTC.